This T cell receptor (beta chain) was captured by sequencing in a study of PD-1 blockade in classical Hodgkin lymphoma. General study findings and limits: Whatever underlies the repertoire differences (possibly disease activity or prior therapy) remains undefined. CD4+ TCR diversity, unlike CD8+, climbed significantly by C4D1. Individuals who commenced nivolumab within less than 1 year of ASCT were excluded. Patients newly diagnosed and complete responders had comparable baseline diversity.

Regarding this clone: Its antigen remains unknown.

Germline values: CDR1 SQVTM, CDR2 ANQGSEA. The CDR3 is made up of 13 amino acids. The V and J ends lost 2 bases and 2 bases respectively, with 7 bases between them. Clones were read by immunoSEQ multiplex PCR, and TCRdb kept only the in-frame ones, dropping some. Among roughly 61,000 clones listed, less than 95% were seen once. Patients all relapsed after autologous stem cell transplantation, and there was variation in brentuximab vedotin exposure. This TCR was recovered from a human donor with classical Hodgkin lymphoma. Specimen: peripheral blood mononuclear cells (PBMCs), collected before the second cycle of nivolumab. This chain uses TRBV29-1 with TRBJ1-3; no reliable D call. The CDR3 loop is CSVESRTGNTIYF. The CDR3 DNA follows: TGCAGCGTTGAATCCAGGACTGGAAACACCATATATTTT.